This TCR beta chain came from a study of T cell responses to AZD1222 COVID-19 vaccine. Details on this clone: Its antigen remains unknown.

Second doses that came at about 4 or about 12 weeks were put together. Notes on the study in general: In the spike-specific TCR repertoire, nearly half reportedly target unmutated variant regions. Clonal diversity may have been underestimated in mostly white British donors. After the peak T cell response, and only then, were repertoires sampled.

Clones were read by immunoSEQ multiplex PCR, and TCRdb kept only the in-frame ones, dropping some. The sample includes approximately 96,000 clones, 86% of them seen just once. This CDR3 is 16 amino acids long. Germline lookup yields CDR1 WNHNN and CDR2 SYGVQD (reference sequence). Trimming removed 3 bases at V and 1 base at J, with 15 bases between. This clonotype was sampled from an adult who received the AZD1222 COVID-19 vaccine. V and J are TRBV10-1 and TRBJ1-1, with D perhaps matching TRBD1 (6 bases). This specimen consisted of peripheral blood, obtained 28 days after the second AZD1222 dose. The CDR3 DNA reads as TGCGCCAGCAGTGAATTCGGGGGGCGCGGGAACACTGAAGCTTTCTTT. It is translated as CASSEFGGRGNTEAFF.